This T cell receptor (beta chain) is drawn from a study of identifying expanded T cells in peripheral blood. Broader study findings: Roughly two-week clone count variance significantly increased as total template count grew.

CDR1 is SGHAT, CDR2 FQNNGV, per germline. Trimming shortened V by 1 base and J by 4 bases, and 11 bases separated the two germline ends. The length of the CDR3 is 15 residues. Generated by immunoSEQ multiplex PCR, the TCRdb table keeps only in-frame clones and is missing some. The table shows roughly 100,000 clones, with almost 90% occurring only once. As regards this clone: Its antigen is unidentified.

This clonotype was obtained from a person aged 18 to 70 in good health. Sequencing used blood. The V and J genes are TRBV11-2 and TRBJ2-1; D could derive from TRBD1 or TRBD2 (5 bases each). This CDR3 reads CASSLVGDRYNEQFF. As DNA, the CDR3 is TGTGCCAGCAGCTTAGTGGGGGACCGGTACAATGAGCAGTTCTTC.